One sample yielded the 7 T cell receptor beta chains listed below, sequenced in a study of blood T cell repertoires in COVID-19. Some clones are missing from TCRdb's copy, which holds only in-frame ones; the method was immunoSEQ multiplex PCR. Here the sample spans a few hundred thousand clones, around 87% being singletons. Specimen: peripheral blood. The source is a woman aged 45-60 years who had recovered from COVID-19.

The genes are TRBV18 and TRBJ2-7; perhaps TRBD2 as D (6 bases). The germline V gene has CDR1 KGHSH and CDR2 LQKENI. The CDR3 covers 14 residues. Deletions cut 3 bases from V and 2 bases from J, with 11 bases between. The CDR3 here is CASSPGGGTYEQYF. Written as DNA, the CDR3 is TGTGCCAGCTCACCGGGTGGCGGGACCTACGAGCAGTACTTC.

The chain has TRBV5-6 and TRBJ1-2; TRBD1 aligns across 9 bases. V was clipped by 0 bases and J by 8 bases; unmatched bases: 5. Per germline, CDR1 SGHDT and CDR2 YYEEEE. This CDR3 region has 14 residues. The CDR3 is CASSLGQGEEGYTF. The CDR3 bases are TGTGCCAGCAGCTTGGGACAGGGGGAAGAAGGCTACACCTTC.

This clone has just one count. The V gene is TRBV19, the J gene TRBJ1-4; D gene uncertain. Germline loops: CDR1 LNHDA, CDR2 SQIVND (reference sequence). Trimming took off 6 bases at V and 0 bases at J, with 8 bases between the two ends. CDR3 length equals 14 residues. The CDR3 coding sequence is TGTGCCAGTAGCCCCGAGTCAACTAATGAAAAACTGTTTTTT. Translation gives CASSPESTNEKLFF.

The rearrangement joins TRBV19 to TRBJ1-4; D gene uncertain. Per germline, CDR1 LNHDA and CDR2 SQIVND (reference sequence). The CDR3 spans 14 residues. Trimming shortened V by 3 bases and J by 8 bases, and 13 bases separated the two germline ends. The CDR3, as DNA: TGTGCCAGTAGTATTGCCGGGGTGAGAGAAAAACTGTTTTTT. Translation: CASSIAGVREKLFF.

This chain's CDR3 is CASSPSTGATTQYF. The CDR3, as DNA: TGTGCCAGCAGCCCGAGCACAGGGGCCACGACCCAGTACTTC. The gene calls are TRBV7-2 and TRBJ2-5; 7 bases agree with TRBD1. The germline V gene encodes CDR1 SGHTA and CDR2 FQGNSA. This CDR3 contains 14 residues. V shed 5 bases, J shed 7 bases, and the junction held 10 bases outside the gene matches. Together with reference TRBV7-2 and TRBJ2-5, the CDR3 gives the full variable domain: GAGVSQSPSNKVTEKGKDVELRCDPISGHTALYWYRQSLGQGLEFLIYFQGNSAPDKSGLPSDRFSAERTGGSVSTLTIQRTQQEDSAVYLCASSPSTGATTQYFGPGTRLLVL.

This chain links TRBV7-9 with TRBJ2-7; TRBD1 might be the D (6 bases). The germline CDR1 and CDR2 sequences are SEHNR and FQNEAQ (reference sequence). V was shortened by 1 base and J by 5 bases, with 12 bases between the two germline ends. This CDR3 is built from 14 residues. The CDR3 loop is CASSLDGGGNEQYF. The CDR3 DNA sequence: TGTGCCAGCAGCTTAGATGGTGGGGGCAACGAGCAGTACTTC.

This clone was seen just once. This chain joins TRBV7-2 and TRBJ2-2; 7 nucleotides match TRBD1. CDR1 and CDR2 from the germline V gene are SGHTA and FQGNSA. The CDR3 is 16 residues long. The J segment lost 2 bases and the V segment lost 0 bases, leaving 3 bases of the junction unmatched. The CDR3 DNA sequence: TGTGCCAGCAGCTTAGCCGGGACAGTAAACACCGGGGAGCTGTTTTTT. Protein sequence: CASSLAGTVNTGELFF.